Reported below is one T cell receptor beta chain. Its matching antigen is unknown. The sample belongs to a study of graft-versus-host responses after intestinal transplantation. Study-wide context: Isolated intestinal, liver-intestinal, or multivisceral transplants had been given to the recipients.

The CDR3 is 14 amino acids. Trimming removed 4 bases from V and 0 bases from J, with 10 bases in between. Germline-derived CDR1 and CDR2 are LNHDA and SQIVND (reference sequence). TCRdb keeps only in-frame clones here, not all; method: immunoSEQ multiplex PCR. This sample has about 120,000 clones, with approximately 95% found just once. This TCR derives from a human donor who received an intestinal transplant. Sample: unstimulated CD8+ T cells sorted from spleen or lymph node cells, taken before intestinal transplant. The chain employs TRBV19 and TRBJ2-7; D unresolved. CDR3 in DNA: TGTGCCAGTAGTACCGACTGGGGCTCCTACGAGCAGTACTTC. This codes for CASSTDWGSYEQYF.